This TCR beta chain was recorded in a study of T cell repertoires in aging, cancer and after chemotherapy. The template was genomic DNA from peripheral blood, not RNA. A mixed TRB-A/B primer pool amplified rearranged TRB by multiplex touch-down PCR. MiXCR, run by TCRdb on the multiplex PCR reads, gives a single entry per CDR3 protein. The table lists roughly 1,900 distinct CDR3 sequences, around 24% of them singletons. The CDR3 extends over 15 amino acids. V lost 0 bases, J lost 11 bases, and 20 bases lay in between. Germline V CDR1 and CDR2: DFQATT, SNEGSKA (reference sequence). Sequencing was done on a sample of blood. This receptor was taken from a human donor with a solid tumor. The gene calls are TRBV20-1 and TRBJ2-1; D perhaps matches TRBD1 (5 bases). The DNA for the CDR3 is TGCAGTGCTAGAGATCTGGGTGGCAGGGCCCGTAAGCAGTTCTTC. This encodes CSARDLGGRARKQFF.